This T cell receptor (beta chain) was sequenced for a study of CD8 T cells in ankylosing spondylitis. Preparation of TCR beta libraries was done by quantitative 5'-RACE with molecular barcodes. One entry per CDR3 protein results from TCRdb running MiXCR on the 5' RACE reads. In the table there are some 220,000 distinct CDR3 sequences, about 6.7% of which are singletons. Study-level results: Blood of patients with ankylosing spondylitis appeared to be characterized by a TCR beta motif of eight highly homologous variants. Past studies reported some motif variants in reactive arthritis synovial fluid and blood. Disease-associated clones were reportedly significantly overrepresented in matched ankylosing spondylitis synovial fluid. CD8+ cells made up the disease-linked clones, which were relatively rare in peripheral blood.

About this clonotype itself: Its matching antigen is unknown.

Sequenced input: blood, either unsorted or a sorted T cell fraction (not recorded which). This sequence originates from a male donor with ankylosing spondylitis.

The CDR3 protein is CASSSGDRHKNIQYF. As DNA, the CDR3 is TGTGCCAGCAGCTCGGGGGACAGACACAAAAACATTCAGTACTTC. The V gene is TRBV7-9, the J gene TRBJ2-4; tentative D call: TRBD1 (7 bases). This CDR3 contains 15 residues. Trimming pared 4 bases from V and 3 bases from J, leaving 13 bases between. Germline CDR1 reads SEHNR; CDR2 reads FQNEAQ (reference sequence).